This TCR beta chain was sequenced for a study of patients and donors after allogeneic stem cell transplantation. TCRdb independently ran MiXCR on the RT-PCR reads; one entry per CDR3 protein. The repertoire holds approximately 430,000 distinct CDR3 sequences, with around 16% as singletons. Trimming cost V 4 bases and J 3 bases; bases outside gene matches: 5. The CDR3 is 16 amino acids. Germline V gives CDR1 KGHSY, CDR2 FQNENV. The chain couples TRBV16 to TRBJ1-4; 10 bases are a match to TRBD1. The sequencing sample was made of blood, either unsorted or a sorted T cell fraction (not recorded which). This sequence originates from a human donor who was either an allogeneic HSCT recipient or a stem cell or donor lymphocyte infusion donor (not recorded which). It is not recorded whose cells these are; they may come from a transplant donor. CDR3 loop: CASSPGQGTSNEKLFF. CDR3 in DNA: TGTGCCAGCAGCCCGGGACAGGGGACATCTAATGAAAAACTGTTTTTT.